The next 29 T cell receptor beta chains were all read from a single sample in a study of technical replicates of blood from a few donors. Profiling relied on immunoSEQ multiplex PCR, and the TCRdb table lists in-frame clones only, not all of them. The sample consists of 70,000 to 85,000 clones, around 97% of them appearing once. Sequencing was carried out using T cells isolated from PBMCs. The receptors originated from a human donor in good health.

The genes are TRBV29-1 and TRBJ1-2; 9 bases are shared with TRBD1. From germline, CDR1 is SQVTM and CDR2 ANQGSEA. J gave up 8 bases and V 5 bases, and 12 bases lay outside the gene matches. The CDR3 is 14 amino acids. CDR3 bases: TGCAGCGTTCCAGAATCCACAGGGGGCGGCGGCTACACCTTC. Protein product: CSVPESTGGGGYTF.

The V gene is TRBV6-1, the J gene TRBJ2-3, with TRBD2 as a possible D gene (5 bases). The CDR3 is 15 amino acids. Trimming took off 7 bases at V and 1 base at J, with 15 bases between the two ends. Per the germline V gene, CDR1 is MNHNS and CDR2 is SASEGT. In DNA form, the CDR3 reads TGTGCCAGCACGGCTTTAGCCGGGGGCACAGATACGCAGTATTTT. Amino acids: CASTALAGGTDTQYF.

The chain links TRBV14 to TRBJ2-3, with D maybe TRBD1 (6 bases). In germline, CDR1 is SGHDN, CDR2 FVKESK. The CDR3 runs 14 residues. Trimming took 0 bases from V and 6 from J, leaving 10 bases between them. The CDR3 bases are TGTGCCAGCAGCCAAGATGGGGGCTTGGATACGCAGTATTTT. This sequence encodes CASSQDGGLDTQYF.

This chain uses TRBV7-6 with TRBJ1-4; D remains unclear. The CDR3 runs 13 residues. V was cut by 6 bases and J by 5 bases, with 10 bases left in between. CDR1 is SGHVS, CDR2 FNYEAQ, per germline. The CDR3 region has the DNA TGTGCCAGCAGACTGGACTTAAATGAAAAACTGTTTTTT. Its translation is CASRLDLNEKLFF.

The chain uses TRBV4-1 and TRBJ1-5, with 9 bases that match TRBD1. With V trimmed by 5 bases and J by 5 bases, 7 bases remained unmatched. CDR1 and CDR2 from the germline V gene are MGHRA and YSYEKL. CDR3 length: 15 amino acids. The CDR3 reads CASSKRDRDDQPQHF. CDR3 sequence (DNA): TGCGCCAGCAGCAAACGGGACAGGGACGATCAGCCCCAGCATTTT.

The CDR3 DNA follows: TGTGCCAGCAGCTTGCGACAGGTTAGCTCCTACAATGAGCAGTTCTTC. Translation: CASSLRQVSSYNEQFF. The chain uses TRBV5-6 and TRBJ2-1; D is possibly TRBD1 (6 bases). The CDR3 is 16 amino acids. CDR1 is SGHDT, CDR2 YYEEEE, per germline. Trimming stripped 1 base from V and 0 bases from J, with 11 bases between.

V and J are TRBV5-5 and TRBJ1-5; 7 nucleotides match TRBD1. This CDR3 is built from 13 residues. Germline V gene sequence: CDR1 SGHKS, CDR2 YYEKEE (reference sequence). V was pared by 7 bases and J by 2 bases, with 3 bases of the junction left unmatched. The CDR3 DNA follows: TGTGCCAGCCAGGGGGACGGCAATCAGCCCCAGCATTTT. Translation: CASQGDGNQPQHF.

The chain carries TRBV19 and TRBJ1-4, with D hard to call. Per the germline V gene, CDR1 is LNHDA and CDR2 is SQIVND (reference sequence). The CDR3 totals 14 residues. Trimming cost V 3 bases and J 5 bases, with 10 bases left between them. The CDR3 is CASSMIGANEKLFF. The DNA for the CDR3 is TGTGCCAGTAGTATGATCGGAGCGAATGAAAAACTGTTTTTT.

The chain joins TRBV2 to TRBJ1-5; 9 bases fit TRBD1. This CDR3 comprises 17 residues. V lost 4 bases and J lost 1; bases outside the gene matches: 8. The germline gives CDR1 SNHLY, CDR2 FYNNEI. The CDR3 loop is CASSVKQGALSNQPQHF. In DNA form, the CDR3 reads TGTGCCAGCAGTGTAAAACAGGGGGCTCTGAGCAATCAGCCCCAGCATTTT.

This sequence joins TRBV6-1 and TRBJ2-7, with D hard to call. Germline V lookup: CDR1 MNHNS, CDR2 SASEGT. The ends were cut back, 7 bases at V and 0 bases at J, with 13 bases in the middle. CDR3 length equals 14 residues. This CDR3 reads CASIVTPVSYEQYF. CDR3 in DNA: TGTGCCAGCATCGTCACCCCAGTCTCCTACGAGCAGTACTTC.

The CDR3 nucleotides are TGTGCCAGCAGCTTAGATCCCCCTGCTGAAGCTTTCTTT. As protein: CASSLDPPAEAFF. The chain employs TRBV11-3 and TRBJ1-1; no reliable D call. Between the trimmed V and J ends, which lost 0 bases and 6 bases, there was a span of 8 bases. Germline CDR1 SGHNT, CDR2 YENEEA. The CDR3 spans 13 residues.

The rearrangement joins TRBV5-4 to TRBJ2-3; TRBD1 aligns across 7 bases. Germline trimming cut 4 bases from V and 2 bases from J; bases unmatched to any gene: 4. The CDR3 spans 14 residues. CDR1 and CDR2 (germline): SGHNT, YYREEE (reference sequence). CDR3 protein: CASSLGQTTDTQYF. The CDR3 bases are TGTGCCAGCAGCCTGGGACAGACCACAGATACGCAGTATTTT.

The chain carries TRBV13 and TRBJ2-3, with 9 bases matching TRBD1. V dropped 8 bases and J dropped 6; count of bases not matched to a gene: 9. Looked up from germline, CDR1 is PRHDT and CDR2 is FYEKMQ (reference sequence). There are 14 residues in the CDR3. DNA of the CDR3: TGTGCCAGCCACCCGGGACAGGGTATGGATACGCAGTATTTT. Its translation is CASHPGQGMDTQYF.

This chain joins TRBV28 and TRBJ2-7; D not certain. The CDR3 is 15 amino acids. Germline loops: CDR1 MDHEN, CDR2 SYDVKM. Trimming took 6 bases from V and 3 from J, leaving 18 bases between them. The CDR3 here is CASRLSPLSYYEQYF. CDR3 sequence (DNA): TGTGCCAGCAGGCTTAGTCCCCTTTCTTACTACGAGCAGTACTTC.

J is TRBJ1-2 and V is TRBV27; D remains unclear. Germline values: CDR1 MNHEY, CDR2 SMNVEV (reference sequence). The CDR3 is 13 residues long. Trimming took 2 bases from V and 3 from J, leaving 7 bases between them. Here the CDR3 DNA reads TGTGCCAGCAGTTTAGACTTGGACTATGGCTACACCTTC. It encodes CASSLDLDYGYTF.

The rearrangement joins TRBV27 to TRBJ2-1; 14 positions match TRBD2. The CDR3 has 17 amino acids. The V gene's germline CDR1 is MNHEY and CDR2 SMNVEV (reference sequence). J was trimmed by 8 bases and V by 4 bases; bases with no gene match: 10. CDR3 region: CASSSTGTSGRVDEQFF. For the CDR3, the DNA is TGTGCCAGCAGTTCGACCGGGACTAGCGGGAGAGTCGATGAGCAGTTCTTC.

This chain links TRBV6-1 with TRBJ1-4, with D maybe TRBD1 (6 bases). The CDR3 has 16 amino acids. Trimming shortened V by 3 bases and J by 0 bases, and 11 bases separated the two germline ends. Germline lookup yields CDR1 MNHNS and CDR2 SASEGT. This chain's CDR3 is CASSDTGKSTNEKLFF. DNA of the CDR3: TGTGCCAGCAGTGATACAGGGAAATCAACTAATGAAAAACTGTTTTTT.

The chain couples TRBV6-1 to TRBJ1-2; the D gene is possibly TRBD1 (6 bases). The CDR3 is made up of 14 amino acids. Germline V lookup: CDR1 MNHNS, CDR2 SASEGT. V gave up 1 base and J gave up 4 bases, with 10 bases separating them. CDR3: CASSEVGTFYGYTF. CDR3 coding DNA: TGTGCCAGCAGTGAAGTCGGGACATTCTATGGCTACACCTTC.

The chain carries TRBV11-2 and TRBJ2-2; unclear D gene. Trimming took 1 base from V and 4 from J, leaving 7 bases between them. Germline CDR1 SGHAT, CDR2 FQNNGV. This CDR3 has 14 amino acids. The CDR3 coding sequence is TGTGCCAGCAGCTTAGTATCGAGCACCGGGGAGCTGTTTTTT. It is translated as CASSLVSSTGELFF.

The J gene is TRBJ1-5, the V gene TRBV19; TRBD1 matches 10 bases. The V segment lost 5 bases and the J segment 0 bases; nucleotides outside the gene matches: 10. The CDR3 covers 18 residues. The germline CDR1 and CDR2 sequences are LNHDA and SQIVND (reference sequence). The DNA of the CDR3 is TGTGCCAGTAGTCTAGGACAGGGGGACGTTTATAGCAATCAGCCCCAGCATTTT. Translating it yields CASSLGQGDVYSNQPQHF.

The V gene is TRBV6-5, the J gene TRBJ1-1, with D hard to call. The V and J ends lost 6 bases and 0 bases respectively, with 14 bases between them. CDR1 MNHEY and CDR2 SVGAGI come from the germline V gene. The CDR3 covers 15 residues. The CDR3 sequence is CASSQNLLLNTEAFF. CDR3 coding DNA: TGTGCCAGCAGCCAAAATTTACTCTTGAACACTGAAGCTTTCTTT.

The rearrangement joins TRBV28 to TRBJ1-5, with D unresolved. This CDR3 comprises 12 residues. V was clipped by 2 bases and J by 6 bases, with 5 bases between them. CDR1 and CDR2 from the germline V gene are MDHEN and SYDVKM. CDR3 sequence (DNA): TGTGCCAGCAGTTTAGTCGGTCAGCCCCAGCATTTT. Protein product: CASSLVGQPQHF.

V is TRBV9 and J is TRBJ1-2; D uncertain. Deletions cut 5 bases from V and 4 bases from J, with 12 bases between. The CDR3 is 13 amino acids. Germline V gives CDR1 SGDLS, CDR2 YYNGEE. CDR3 amino acids: CASSADGGYGYTF. CDR3 coding DNA: TGTGCCAGCAGTGCTGACGGAGGCTATGGCTACACCTTC. The variable domain in full, with the rest retrieved from reference TRBV9 and TRBJ1-2, is DSGVTQTPKHLITATGQRVTLRCSPRSGDLSVYWYQQSLDQGLQFLIQYYNGEERAKGNILERFSAQQFPDLHSELNLSSLELGDSALYFCASSADGGYGYTFGSGTRLTVV.

The chain joins TRBV6-6 to TRBJ1-1, with D maybe TRBD1 (6 bases). The CDR3 is 16 amino acids. V shed 8 bases and J shed 0 bases, with 19 bases lying between them. Germline loops: CDR1 MNHNY, CDR2 SVGAGI (reference sequence). CDR3 residues: CASEVSQGIMNTEAFF. CDR3 in DNA: TGTGCCAGCGAGGTTTCTCAGGGGATAATGAACACTGAAGCTTTCTTT.

This chain connects TRBV30 to TRBJ1-5; D perhaps matches TRBD1 (6 bases). Trimming shortened V by 1 base and J by 5 bases, and 18 bases separated the two germline ends. The CDR3 loop spans 16 amino acids. CDR1 is GTSNPN, CDR2 SVGIG, per germline (reference sequence). The CDR3 coding sequence is TGTGCCTGGAGTGACCCAGGGGTTCGGTATGATCAGCCCCAGCATTTT. Translating it yields CAWSDPGVRYDQPQHF.

This clone was seen only once. The chain employs TRBV18 and TRBJ2-2; 7 nucleotides line up with TRBD2. Germline V gives CDR1 KGHSH, CDR2 LQKENI. J was trimmed by 0 bases and V by 3 bases; bases with no gene match: 7. This CDR3 is 17 amino acids long. The CDR3 here is CASSPGGVTANTGELFF. As DNA, the CDR3 is TGTGCCAGCTCACCTGGGGGGGTGACCGCGAACACCGGGGAGCTGTTTTTT.

The chain couples TRBV6-1 to TRBJ2-3; D gene unclear. This CDR3 comprises 16 residues. The V gene lost 2 bases and the J gene lost 2 bases, with 14 bases spanning the gap. The V gene's germline CDR1 is MNHNS and CDR2 SASEGT. For the CDR3, the DNA is TGTGCCAGCAGTGAACTGATGCTAGGAGTCACAGATACGCAGTATTTT. Translation gives CASSELMLGVTDTQYF.

V and J are TRBV11-1 and TRBJ2-7; a weak D match, TRBD2 (5 bases). The V gene's germline CDR1 is SGHAT and CDR2 FQDESV (reference sequence). The CDR3 is 15 residues long. Trimming removed 6 bases from V and 1 base from J, with 16 bases in between. Here the CDR3 reads CASRLAKSGSYEQYF. CDR3 nucleotides: TGTGCCAGCAGACTGGCCAAAAGCGGATCCTACGAGCAGTACTTC.

This sequence joins TRBV30 and TRBJ1-1, with TRBD1 as a possible D gene (5 bases). Trimming stripped 5 bases from V and 0 bases from J, with 16 bases between. CDR3 size: 15 residues. CDR1 GTSNPN and CDR2 SVGIG come from the germline V gene (reference sequence). The CDR3 nucleotides are TGTGCCTGGTGGTCTCTTTCGGACATGAACACTGAAGCTTTCTTT. It translates to CAWWSLSDMNTEAFF. The full variable domain, rest sourced from reference TRBV30 and TRBJ1-1, is SQTIHQWPATLVQPVGSPLSLECTVEGTSNPNLYWYRQAAGRGLQLLFYSVGIGQISSEVPQNLSASRPQDRQFILSSKKLLLSDSGFYLCAWWSLSDMNTEAFFGQGTRLTVV.